The 8 T cell receptor beta chains listed next were all sequenced from one sample in a study of blood T cell repertoires in COVID-19. Sequencing was performed with immunoSEQ multiplex PCR; in TCRdb, only in-frame clones are kept and a portion is missing. Here the sample spans 200,000 or so clones, roughly nine tenths being singletons. Input material: peripheral blood. These receptors were collected from a man in his sixties or seventies with active or convalescent COVID-19.

The chain couples TRBV5-1 to TRBJ2-3; 7 nucleotides align to TRBD1. Trimming cost V 0 bases and J 2 bases; bases outside gene matches: 6. Per the germline V gene, CDR1 is SGHRS and CDR2 is YFSETQ. CDR3 size: 16 residues. The CDR3 DNA is TGCGCCAGCAGCTTGGCGGGCAGGGGGTTCACAGATACGCAGTATTTT. This gives the protein CASSLAGRGFTDTQYF.

The rearrangement joins TRBV5-4 to TRBJ2-7; 7 bases fit TRBD1. V shed 5 bases, J shed 3 bases, and the junction held 8 bases outside the gene matches. Germline values: CDR1 SGHNT, CDR2 YYREEE (reference sequence). The CDR3 runs 14 residues. The CDR3 region has the DNA TGTGCCAGCAGTCCCGGGACAGTACTCTACGAGCAGTACTTC. Translated: CASSPGTVLYEQYF.

This chain joins TRBV9 and TRBJ1-2, with D tentatively TRBD1 (6 bases). The CDR3 contains 16 residues. CDR1 is SGDLS, CDR2 YYNGEE, per germline. V was trimmed by 3 bases and J by 2 bases, leaving 17 bases between them. The CDR3 region is CASSGGGATENYGYTF. In DNA form, the CDR3 reads TGTGCCAGCAGCGGCGGGGGGGCGACAGAGAACTATGGCTACACCTTC.

The chain recombines TRBV5-4 with TRBJ2-7; unclear D gene. In germline, CDR1 is SGHNT, CDR2 YYREEE (reference sequence). The length of the CDR3 is 14 residues. Trimming removed 4 bases from V and 2 bases from J, with 13 bases in between. CDR3 sequence reads: CASSRDQAAYEQYF. The DNA of the CDR3 is TGTGCCAGCAGCCGCGACCAGGCAGCCTACGAGCAGTACTTC. The full variable domain, rest sourced from reference TRBV5-4 and TRBJ2-7, is ETGVTQSPTHLIKTRGQQVTLRCSSQSGHNTVSWYQQALGQGPQFIFQYYREEENGRGNFPPRFSGLQFPNYSSELNVNALELDDSALYLCASSRDQAAYEQYFGPGTRLTVT.

The V gene is TRBV6-5, the J gene TRBJ1-1; D gene uncertain. The germline V gene encodes CDR1 MNHEY and CDR2 SVGAGI. The V end lost 1 base, the J end lost 3 bases, and 15 bases lay between the germline ends. CDR3 length: 16 residues. CDR3 DNA sequence: TGTGCCAGCAGTTACTTCGATCTGACAAAGGACACTGAAGCTTTCTTT. It translates to CASSYFDLTKDTEAFF.

The CDR3 is CASSLLGRSFREDEQYF. DNA of the CDR3: TGTGCCAGCAGCCTCCTAGGACGGTCCTTCCGGGAGGACGAGCAGTACTTC. V and J are TRBV7-2 and TRBJ2-7; TRBD2 agrees at 7 bases. Germline V CDR1 and CDR2: SGHTA, FQGNSA. Losses at the gene ends were 5 bases for V and 5 bases for J; bases not matched to a gene: 18. The CDR3 runs 17 residues. The full variable domain, rest sourced from reference TRBV7-2 and TRBJ2-7, is GAGVSQSPSNKVTEKGKDVELRCDPISGHTALYWYRQSLGQGLEFLIYFQGNSAPDKSGLPSDRFSAERTGGSVSTLTIQRTQQEDSAVYLCASSLLGRSFREDEQYFGPGTRLTVT.

The gene calls are TRBV6-5 and TRBJ1-1; tentative D call: TRBD1 (6 bases). The CDR3 is 15 amino acids. In germline, CDR1 is MNHEY, CDR2 SVGAGI. Trimming removed 2 bases at V and 7 bases at J, with 17 bases between. CDR3 nucleotides: TGTGCCAGCAGTTACGGGCAGGGGAGTGTGGATGAAGCTTTCTTT. Its translation: CASSYGQGSVDEAFF.

This chain uses TRBV5-1 with TRBJ1-3, with D tentatively TRBD1 (5 bases). Between the trimmed V and J ends, which lost 0 bases and 4 bases, there was a span of 8 bases. The CDR3 is 14 residues long. Germline CDR1 and CDR2: SGHRS and YFSETQ. The CDR3 DNA reads TGCGCCAGCAGCTTGGACAGGCTGGGAAACACCATATATTTT. Amino acid sequence: CASSLDRLGNTIYF.